The 25 T cell receptor beta chains below come from one sample, sequenced in a study of response to subunit inactivated influenza vaccine (dated by TCRdb to 2017 to 2018). The library was built by means of RT-PCR. Sequencing was carried out with an Illumina HiSeq 2500. In TCRdb, the public reads were trimmed at Q25 with fastp and aligned with MiXCR, with productive beta chains retained. Merged by CDR3 protein, the rows form single entries marked with the most common genes and DNA. The sample yields 500,000 or so distinct CDR3 sequences; 16% were counted once. 3% of the sample comes from the top ten. Sample: CD4+ T cells sorted from PBMCs, taken 23 months after vaccination. The receptors originated from a man between 50 and 69 years old who received an inactivated influenza vaccine. Donor details come from another sample of the same person, matched by shared clones.

This clonotype was seen a handful of times. This chain links TRBV7-6 with TRBJ2-2; TRBD2 aligns across 7 bases. The CDR3 runs 15 residues. The J segment lost 2 bases and the V segment lost 4 bases, leaving 4 bases of the junction unmatched. Per the germline V gene, CDR1 is SGHVS and CDR2 is FNYEAQ. DNA for the CDR3: TGTGCCAGCAGCTGGAGAGCGGGAAACACCGGGGAGCTGTTTTTT. It codes for CASSWRAGNTGELFF. Full variable domain (outside the CDR3, taken from reference TRBV7-6 and TRBJ2-2): GAGVSQSPRYKVTKRGQDVALRCDPISGHVSLYWYRQALGQGPEFLTYFNYEAQQDKSGLPNDRFSAERPEGSISTLTIQRTEQRDSAMYRCASSWRAGNTGELFFGEGSRLTVL.

This clonotype was counted ten times or more. V and J are TRBV20-1 and TRBJ2-1; weak D call: TRBD2 (5 bases). Per the germline V gene, CDR1 is DFQATT and CDR2 is SNEGSKA (reference sequence). This CDR3 has 16 residues. Trimming removed 6 bases from V and 1 base from J, with 19 bases in between. CDR3 protein: CSARNPEGGSYNEQFF. The DNA of the CDR3 is TGCAGTGCCAGGAACCCCGAGGGCGGGTCCTACAATGAGCAGTTCTTC.

This clonotype was detected only a few times. The gene calls are TRBV11-2 and TRBJ2-1, with 10 bases that match TRBD2. V dropped 1 base and J dropped 1; count of bases not matched to a gene: 10. Germline CDR1 SGHAT, CDR2 FQNNGV. The CDR3 has 19 amino acids. CDR3 loop: CASSLGLAGDSGSYNEQFF. CDR3 sequence (DNA): TGTGCCAGCAGCTTAGGTCTAGCGGGAGACTCGGGGTCCTACAATGAGCAGTTCTTC.

This clonotype was observed a few times. The rearrangement joins TRBV5-6 to TRBJ1-2, with D unclear. Trimming cost V 1 base and J 8 bases, with 15 bases left between them. Germline values: CDR1 SGHDT, CDR2 YYEEEE. CDR3 length equals 14 residues. The CDR3 DNA follows: TGTGCCAGCAGCTTGACTTCGGGCGCGGGGGGCTACACCTTC. Protein product: CASSLTSGAGGYTF.

The chain recombines TRBV15 with TRBJ1-1, with 7 nucleotides matching TRBD1. Looked up from germline, CDR1 is LNHNV and CDR2 is YYDKDF (reference sequence). The CDR3 sequence is 18 residues long. The V segment lost 0 bases and the J segment 4 bases; nucleotides outside the gene matches: 14. The CDR3 spells CATSRDLPPHRGSTEAFF. DNA of the CDR3: TGTGCCACCAGCAGAGATCTCCCGCCCCACAGGGGCAGCACTGAAGCTTTCTTT.

The V and J genes are TRBV6-2 or TRBV6-3 and TRBJ2-7; 12 bases line up with TRBD2. CDR3 size: 16 residues. CDR1 and CDR2 (germline): MNHEY, SVGEGT. Unmatched junction bases numbered 10, after V lost 6 bases and J lost 4 bases. The CDR3 protein is CASSWTSGTAGYEQYF. The CDR3 bases are TGTGCCAGCAGCTGGACTAGCGGGACGGCCGGATACGAGCAGTACTTC.

The chain uses TRBV12-3 or TRBV12-4 and TRBJ2-7; D unresolved. V was pared by 6 bases and J by 6 bases, with 15 bases between. The CDR3 is 13 amino acids. Written as DNA, the CDR3 is TGTGCCAGCAGACCTGACTCCCCCCCCGAGCAGTACTTC. Its protein is CASRPDSPPEQYF.

This clonotype was found once. The rearrangement uses TRBV10-1 and TRBJ2-4, with TRBD1 identical over 8 bases. CDR3 length: 13 residues. Germline V CDR1 and CDR2: WNHNN, SYGVQD (reference sequence). V lost 3 bases, J lost 10 bases, and 5 bases stayed unmatched. The CDR3 here is CASSEGDRRIQYF. Here the CDR3 DNA reads TGCGCCAGCAGTGAAGGGGACAGGAGAATTCAGTACTTC.

This clonotype was counted many times. The rearrangement joins TRBV11-2 to TRBJ2-1, with 9 bases lining up with TRBD2. CDR1 and CDR2 from the germline V gene are SGHAT and FQNNGV. The junction had 12 bases not matched to a gene; V was cut back by 2 bases and J by 4 bases. This CDR3 comprises 18 residues. CDR3 sequence reads: CASSLKEVVLAGYNEQFF. The DNA of the CDR3 is TGTGCCAGCAGCTTAAAGGAGGTGGTCCTAGCGGGGTACAATGAGCAGTTCTTC.

V gene TRBV30 combines with J gene TRBJ1-1; no clear D gene. The CDR3 consists of 14 residues. Germline CDR1 is GTSNPN and CDR2 is SVGIG (reference sequence). V dropped 0 bases and J dropped 6 bases, with 14 bases sitting between them. The CDR3 DNA is TGTGCCTGGAGTGTGGTCTCAGAGGTCCCTGAAGCTTTCTTT. Protein product: CAWSVVSEVPEAFF.

This clonotype was observed a handful of times. The chain employs TRBV10-3 and TRBJ2-2; 10 nucleotides match TRBD1. The V gene's germline CDR1 is ENHRY and CDR2 SYGVKD. Germline trimming cut 9 bases from V and 1 base from J; bases unmatched to any gene: 2. CDR3 length equals 14 residues. The CDR3 is CAMRTGGNTGELFF. The CDR3 DNA reads as TGTGCCATGCGGACAGGGGGGAACACCGGGGAGCTGTTTTTT.

The chain links TRBV20-1 to TRBJ1-1; 7 bases are a match to TRBD1. Germline lookup yields CDR1 DFQATT and CDR2 SNEGSKA (reference sequence). Unmatched junction bases numbered 5, after V lost 4 bases and J lost 0 bases. The CDR3 length is 14 residues. For the CDR3, the DNA is TGCAGTGCTATTCGACAGGGTGTGAACACTGAAGCTTTCTTT. Amino acids: CSAIRQGVNTEAFF.

This clonotype was seen more than once but under ten times. The chain employs TRBV10-3 and TRBJ2-1; 14 bases are shared with TRBD2. Per germline, CDR1 ENHRY and CDR2 SYGVKD. CDR3 length equals 16 residues. Losses at the gene ends were 4 bases for V and 6 bases for J; bases not matched to a gene: 5. Here the CDR3 reads CAISASGTSGGNEQFF. The CDR3, as DNA: TGTGCCATCAGTGCTTCCGGGACTAGCGGGGGCAATGAGCAGTTCTTC.

Here the CDR3 DNA reads TGCAGTGCTAGAACGGGGGGCGGGCTCACGTACAATGAGCAGTTCTTC. Its protein product is CSARTGGGLTYNEQFF. The chain has TRBV20-1 and TRBJ2-1, with D tentatively TRBD2 (7 bases). The CDR3 runs 16 residues. In germline, CDR1 is DFQATT, CDR2 SNEGSKA (reference sequence). V lost 2 bases and J lost 4, with 18 bases in between.

This clonotype was recorded a few times. The rearrangement uses TRBV4-3 and TRBJ2-3, with D maybe TRBD1 (6 bases). Germline V lookup: CDR1 LGHNA, CDR2 YSLEER. Trimming stripped 1 base from V and 3 bases from J, with 17 bases between. The CDR3 contains 17 residues. CDR3 region: CASSQGQAAQGTDTQYF. The CDR3 region has the DNA TGCGCCAGCAGCCAAGGACAGGCGGCCCAGGGGACAGATACGCAGTATTTT.

There are a few counts of this clonotype. This chain uses TRBV7-9 with TRBJ1-1; D is uncertain. Germline V lookup: CDR1 SEHNR, CDR2 FQNEAQ (reference sequence). V was trimmed by 3 bases and J by 10 bases, leaving 9 bases between them. The length of the CDR3 is 11 residues. CDR3 nucleotides: TGTGCCAGCAGCTTTCGTGGGCTAGCTTTCTTT. It codes for CASSFRGLAFF.

The rearrangement links TRBV29-1 to TRBJ1-2; tentatively, D is TRBD1 (5 bases). Trimming cost V 6 bases and J 4 bases, with 18 bases left between them. The CDR3 runs to 14 residues. Looked up from germline, CDR1 is SQVTM and CDR2 is ANQGSEA. The chain's CDR3 is CSVEPSGEIYGYTF. The CDR3 DNA reads TGCAGCGTGGAACCGTCGGGGGAAATCTATGGCTACACCTTC.

The chain carries TRBV5-1 and TRBJ2-1, with 8 bases matching TRBD2. Looked up from germline, CDR1 is SGHRS and CDR2 is YFSETQ. The CDR3 loop spans 16 amino acids. J lost 9 bases, V lost 0 bases, and 11 bases had no gene match. The CDR3, as DNA: TGCGCCAGCAGCTTGGCCGCGGCGGGAGGCCGTGGTGAGCAGTTCTTC. It encodes CASSLAAAGGRGEQFF. The full variable domain, its missing parts supplied by reference TRBV5-1 and TRBJ2-1, is KAGVTQTPRYLIKTRGQQVTLSCSPISGHRSVSWYQQTPGQGLQFLFEYFSETQRNKGNFPGRFSGRQFSNSRSEMNVSTLELGDSALYLCASSLAAAGGRGEQFFGPGTRLTVL.

This clonotype appeared a few times. The chain uses TRBV7-2 and TRBJ2-7; 12 bases agree with TRBD2. The CDR3 contains 16 residues. The V gene end was trimmed by 4 bases and the J gene end by 5 bases; junction bases not matched to a gene: 9. The V gene's germline CDR1 is SGHTA and CDR2 FQGNSA. The DNA of the CDR3 is TGTGCCAGCAGCTCGCCGACTAGCGGGAGAATTAACGAGCAGTACTTC. Translation gives CASSSPTSGRINEQYF.

The chain carries TRBV5-1 and TRBJ1-2, with D tentatively TRBD1 (5 bases). Germline V gene lookup returns CDR1 SGHRS and CDR2 YFSETQ. This CDR3 has 13 residues. Trimming removed 4 bases from V and 7 bases from J, with 14 bases in between. CDR3 loop: CASSVGGMSGYTF. The CDR3 DNA reads as TGCGCCAGCAGCGTGGGGGGTATGAGTGGCTACACCTTC. The full variable domain, with the rest looked up from reference TRBV5-1 and TRBJ1-2, is KAGVTQTPRYLIKTRGQQVTLSCSPISGHRSVSWYQQTPGQGLQFLFEYFSETQRNKGNFPGRFSGRQFSNSRSEMNVSTLELGDSALYLCASSVGGMSGYTFGSGTRLTVV.

V usage is TRBV29-1 and J usage is TRBJ2-7, with D possibly TRBD2 on 5 matching bases. The V and J ends lost 6 bases and 6 bases respectively, with 15 bases between them. The CDR3 is made up of 12 amino acids. Germline loops: CDR1 SQVTM, CDR2 ANQGSEA. The CDR3 reads CSVRATGVEQYF. For the CDR3, the DNA is TGCAGCGTGAGGGCGACCGGCGTCGAGCAGTACTTC.

V is TRBV29-1 and J is TRBJ2-1; D might be TRBD2 (6 bases). CDR1 is SQVTM, CDR2 ANQGSEA, per germline. CDR3 length: 15 residues. Trimming pared 5 bases from V and 6 bases from J, leaving 20 bases between. CDR3 nucleotide sequence: TGCAGCGTTTTCGGTACGCTGGGGGGATTCAATGAGCAGTTCTTC. Amino acids: CSVFGTLGGFNEQFF.

This clonotype has more than one count but fewer than ten. The gene calls are TRBV5-5 and TRBJ1-2; weak D call: TRBD1 (5 bases). V lost 1 base, J lost 5 bases, and 18 bases lay in between. Per the germline V gene, CDR1 is SGHKS and CDR2 is YYEKEE (reference sequence). The length of the CDR3 is 16 residues. CDR3 nucleotides: TGTGCCAGCAGCTTGACCCCGACAGATACATTATATGGCTACACCTTC. Translating it yields CASSLTPTDTLYGYTF.

The chain recombines TRBV29-1 with TRBJ2-5; the D gene is possibly TRBD1 (6 bases). V gave up 3 bases and J gave up 4 bases, with 12 bases separating them. Germline V lookup: CDR1 SQVTM, CDR2 ANQGSEA. The length of the CDR3 is 13 residues. CDR3 protein: CSVEFSRGETQYF. As DNA, the CDR3 is TGCAGCGTTGAGTTTAGCAGGGGAGAGACCCAGTACTTC. Together with reference TRBV29-1 and TRBJ2-5, the CDR3 gives the full variable domain: SAVISQKPSRDICQRGTSLTIQCQVDSQVTMMFWYRQQPGQSLTLIATANQGSEATYESGFVIDKFPISRPNLTFSTLTVSNMSPEDSSIYLCSVEFSRGETQYFGPGTRLLVL.

The chain recombines TRBV4-3 with TRBJ1-3; tentatively, D is TRBD1 (5 bases). The CDR3 consists of 17 residues. Germline loops: CDR1 LGHNA, CDR2 YSLEER. Trimming cost V 1 base and J 4 bases, with 17 bases left between them. The CDR3 DNA reads TGCGCCAGCAGCCAAGGGGCACAGGCACCATCCGGAAACACCATATATTTT. Residues: CASSQGAQAPSGNTIYF.